The 20 T cell receptor beta chains in this list originate from one sample, sequenced in a study of blood T cell repertoires in COVID-19. Data came from immunoSEQ multiplex PCR; TCRdb stores just in-frame clones and leaves some out. The table shows 120,000 to 150,000 clones, with approximately 90% occurring only once. The sequenced sample was peripheral blood. All receptors derive from a human donor in a cohort sampled during active COVID-19.

V usage is TRBV6-5 and J usage is TRBJ1-5; D may be TRBD1 (5 bases). V was trimmed by 4 bases and J by 0 bases, leaving 7 bases between them. The germline V gene has CDR1 MNHEY and CDR2 SVGAGI. The CDR3 contains 14 residues. The CDR3 sequence is CASSWDYSNQPQHF. DNA for the CDR3: TGTGCCAGCAGTTGGGACTATAGCAATCAGCCCCAGCATTTT.

The genes are TRBV6-5 and TRBJ1-1; D possibly corresponds to TRBD1 (5 bases). This CDR3 contains 13 residues. V shed 1 base and J shed 4 bases, with 7 bases lying between them. The germline V gene encodes CDR1 MNHEY and CDR2 SVGAGI. CDR3 residues: CASSYWRGTEAFF. Written as DNA, the CDR3 is TGTGCCAGCAGTTACTGGAGGGGCACTGAAGCTTTCTTT.

This chain joins TRBV24-1 and TRBJ1-2, with D unclear. V was pared by 1 base and J by 4 bases, with 9 bases between. The CDR3 is 14 amino acids. In germline, CDR1 is KGHDR, CDR2 SFDVKD. The CDR3 nucleotides are TGTGCCACCAGTGATTTCCCGACATCCTATGGCTACACCTTC. This translates into CATSDFPTSYGYTF.

The genes are TRBV5-4 and TRBJ2-1; 13 nucleotides agree with TRBD2. The germline CDR1 and CDR2 sequences are SGHNT and YYREEE (reference sequence). The CDR3 runs 15 residues. Trimming cost V 3 bases and J 3 bases; bases outside gene matches: 0. The CDR3 DNA reads TGTGCCAGCAGCTGGACTAGCGGGGGCTACAATGAGCAGTTCTTC. It specifies CASSWTSGGYNEQFF.

V gene TRBV5-6 combines with J gene TRBJ2-7, with D perhaps TRBD1 (6 bases). Germline V gene lookup returns CDR1 SGHDT and CDR2 YYEEEE. The CDR3 is made up of 16 amino acids. Trimming removed 0 bases from V and 0 bases from J, with 13 bases in between. The CDR3 sequence: CASSLGATGISYEQYF. DNA of the CDR3: TGTGCCAGCAGCTTGGGGGCGACAGGTATCTCCTACGAGCAGTACTTC. The whole variable domain, remainder taken from reference TRBV5-6 and TRBJ2-7, is DAGVTQSPTHLIKTRGQQVTLRCSPKSGHDTVSWYQQALGQGPQFIFQYYEEEERQRGNFPDRFSGHQFPNYSSELNVNALLLGDSALYLCASSLGATGISYEQYFGPGTRLTVT.

V and J are TRBV6-1 and TRBJ2-5, with a tentative D call TRBD2 (8 bases). The length of the CDR3 is 18 residues. Trimming pared 2 bases from V and 5 bases from J, leaving 24 bases between. The germline gives CDR1 MNHNS, CDR2 SASEGT. CDR3: CASSERGLGPGLGETQYF. The CDR3, as DNA: TGTGCCAGCAGTGAAAGGGGGCTGGGCCCGGGACTAGGGGAGACCCAGTACTTC.

CDR3 amino acids: CATTKTGGIQPQHF. In nucleotides, the CDR3 is TGTGCCACCACCAAGACAGGGGGCATTCAGCCCCAGCATTTT. The chain uses TRBV15 and TRBJ1-5; 10 bases are shared with TRBD1. V shed 7 bases and J 6 bases; nucleotides not matched to a gene: 6. Per germline, CDR1 LNHNV and CDR2 YYDKDF (reference sequence). The CDR3 has 14 residues. Supplemented by reference TRBV15 and TRBJ1-5, the full variable domain reads DAMVIQNPRYQVTQFGKPVTLSCSQTLNHNVMYWYQQKSSQAPKLLFHYYDKDFNNEADTPDNFQSRRPNTSFCFLDIRSPGLGDTAMYLCATTKTGGIQPQHFGDGTRLSIL.

The chain couples TRBV4-1 to TRBJ2-7; D is possibly TRBD2 (6 bases). V lost 1 base and J lost 2, with 12 bases in between. This CDR3 contains 15 residues. The germline gives CDR1 MGHRA, CDR2 YSYEKL. CDR3 nucleotides: TGCGCCAGCAGCCAAGTGATAGCGGAGACCTACGAGCAGTACTTC. It specifies CASSQVIAETYEQYF.

The rearrangement joins TRBV6-5 to TRBJ1-2, with 7 nucleotides matching TRBD1. V was clipped by 6 bases and J by 4 bases; unmatched bases: 5. This CDR3 is built from 13 residues. Germline values: CDR1 MNHEY, CDR2 SVGAGI. The CDR3 sequence: CASRQTGFYGYTF. The CDR3 region has the DNA TGTGCCAGCAGGCAGACAGGGTTCTATGGCTACACCTTC.

The chain couples TRBV6-5 to TRBJ2-2, with D perhaps TRBD1 (7 bases). Germline V lookup: CDR1 MNHEY, CDR2 SVGAGI. Deletions cut 2 bases from V and 4 bases from J, with 11 bases between. This CDR3 has 15 residues. DNA for the CDR3: TGTGCCAGCAGTTACGGTCAGGGGGGCACCGGGGAGCTGTTTTTT. It codes for CASSYGQGGTGELFF.

The chain carries TRBV18 and TRBJ1-2; possibly TRBD1 for D (6 bases). Trimming took off 4 bases at V and 0 bases at J, with 15 bases between the two ends. The germline CDR1 and CDR2 sequences are KGHSH and LQKENI. There are 16 residues in the CDR3. The CDR3 loop reads CASSRMTGSPNYGYTF. DNA of the CDR3: TGTGCCAGCTCACGGATGACAGGCAGCCCTAACTATGGCTACACCTTC.

Only one count was recorded for this clone. The chain combines TRBV4-2 with TRBJ1-4; 10 bases fit TRBD1. V trimming: 4 bases; J trimming: 6 bases; junction bases outside the gene matches: 8. This CDR3 has 16 amino acids. Germline CDR1 is LGHNA and CDR2 is YNFKEQ. For the CDR3, the DNA is TGTGCCAGCAGCCCCGGAGGAGGGACAGGGGATGAAAAACTGTTTTTT. Translating it yields CASSPGGGTGDEKLFF.

The chain combines TRBV27 with TRBJ2-1; 10 nucleotides line up with TRBD1. V lost 8 bases and J lost 7; bases outside the gene matches: 5. The germline V gene has CDR1 MNHEY and CDR2 SMNVEV (reference sequence). The CDR3 runs 13 residues. The CDR3: CASAWDRGNEQFF. CDR3 nucleotide sequence: TGTGCCAGCGCATGGGACAGGGGTAATGAGCAGTTCTTC.

The chain couples TRBV12-3 or TRBV12-4 to TRBJ1-1, with D perhaps matching TRBD1 (6 bases). The CDR3 runs 13 residues. V was cut by 7 bases and J by 4 bases, with 13 bases left in between. The CDR3 protein is CASNGGPGTEAFF. The CDR3 nucleotides are TGTGCCAGCAACGGGGGGCCGGGCACTGAAGCTTTCTTT.

The CDR3 reads CAWKVGGLYYTDTQYF. CDR3 coding DNA: TGTGCCTGGAAGGTGGGGGGGCTCTATTACACAGATACGCAGTATTTT. The chain couples TRBV30 to TRBJ2-3, with D tentatively TRBD2 (7 bases). Germline assignment: CDR1 GTSNPN and CDR2 SVGIG (reference sequence). This CDR3 comprises 16 residues. With 4 bases removed from V and 2 bases from J, the gap between germline ends came to 19 bases.

This chain joins TRBV5-1 and TRBJ2-1; perhaps TRBD2 as D (6 bases). V was clipped by 5 bases and J by 4 bases, with 16 bases between them. The CDR3 contains 15 residues. Germline V lookup: CDR1 SGHRS, CDR2 YFSETQ. The CDR3 sequence is CASRFGGLGYNEQFF. CDR3 bases: TGCGCCAGCAGGTTCGGGGGATTGGGTTACAATGAGCAGTTCTTC.

The J gene is TRBJ2-1, the V gene TRBV11-2; D may be TRBD1 (6 bases). CDR3 length: 16 amino acids. Per the germline V gene, CDR1 is SGHAT and CDR2 is FQNNGV. Deletions cut 6 bases from V and 2 bases from J, with 17 bases between. This chain's CDR3 is CASRMGGGSAYNEQFF. Written as DNA, the CDR3 is TGTGCCAGCAGGATGGGTGGGGGCAGTGCCTACAATGAGCAGTTCTTC.

This chain joins TRBV5-1 and TRBJ1-3, with 11 bases identical to TRBD1. The CDR3 consists of 15 residues. With V trimmed by 2 bases and J by 4 bases, 2 bases remained unmatched. Per germline, CDR1 SGHRS and CDR2 YFSETQ. The CDR3 loop reads CASSFGQGAGNTIYF. As DNA, the CDR3 is TGCGCCAGCAGCTTCGGACAGGGGGCAGGAAACACCATATATTTT.

V gene TRBV10-3 combines with J gene TRBJ2-2; perhaps TRBD1 as D (6 bases). CDR1 is ENHRY, CDR2 SYGVKD, per germline. V lost 2 bases and J lost 6, with 10 bases in between. This CDR3 is 14 amino acids long. The CDR3 spells CAISELQGAGELFF. DNA for the CDR3: TGTGCCATCAGTGAGCTACAGGGAGCCGGGGAGCTGTTTTTT.

The chain recombines TRBV15 with TRBJ1-1; TRBD1 aligns across 7 bases. The J segment lost 0 bases and the V segment lost 5 bases, leaving 3 bases of the junction unmatched. The CDR3 covers 14 residues. The V gene's germline CDR1 is LNHNV and CDR2 YYDKDF (reference sequence). Here the CDR3 DNA reads TGTGCCACCAGCGCCGGGACAGTGAACACTGAAGCTTTCTTT. Translating gives CATSAGTVNTEAFF.